Described below is a single TCR beta chain sequence and its context. Germline V gives CDR1 SNHLY, CDR2 FYNNEI. The CDR3 length is 15 residues. Trimming removed 4 bases from V and 0 bases from J, with 13 bases in between. This specimen belongs to a study of blood T cells in healthy people across ages. A J-beta primer mix and a sample-barcoded 5' primer were used in a second PCR of roughly 6 to 11 cycles. TCRdb re-called the 5' RACE reads with MiXCR, one entry per CDR3 protein. This sample has hundreds of thousands of distinct CDR3 sequences, with 45% to 50% found just once. Each sample yielded at least 5 micrograms of PBMC total RNA.

The clonotype was recovered from a woman aged 60-75 years in good health. V gene TRBV2 combines with J gene TRBJ2-7, with no clear D. The sample comprised blood. In DNA form, the CDR3 reads TGTGCCAGCAGTGGTGGCAGATCAAACTCCTACGAGCAGTACTTC. It translates to CASSGGRSNSYEQYF.